What follows are 13 T cell receptor beta chains derived from one specimen sequenced in a study of T cells in Graves' hyperthyroidism and ophthalmopathy. Amplified regions were TCR beta CDR3 sequences from RNA transcripts. HTBI primers were used for first-round RT-PCR of the TCR CDR3. One entry per CDR3 protein results from TCRdb running MiXCR on the multiplex PCR reads. The sample carries around 520,000 distinct CDR3 sequences, roughly 24% recorded once. The specimen was blood. The source is a woman in her 30s with Graves' ophthalmopathy.

This clonotype was observed many times. The CDR3 here is CASRFTGTEAFF. The CDR3 coding sequence is TGTGCCAGTAGGTTCACGGGGACTGAAGCTTTCTTT. This rearrangement joins TRBV19 to TRBJ1-1; D gene uncertain. The CDR3 has 12 amino acids. Trimming took off 6 bases at V and 5 bases at J, with 10 bases between the two ends. Germline CDR1 and CDR2: LNHDA and SQIVND (reference sequence).

Many counts were recorded for this clonotype. The chain has TRBV6-5 and TRBJ2-5; TRBD2 matches at 7 bases. The J segment lost 5 bases and the V segment lost 0 bases, leaving 6 bases of the junction unmatched. The CDR3 is 15 amino acids. Germline V gene lookup returns CDR1 MNHEY and CDR2 SVGAGI. The CDR3 coding sequence is TGTGCCAGCAGTTACTCTGGCGGGGGAAGGGAGACCCAGTACTTC. Protein sequence: CASSYSGGGRETQYF.

This chain uses TRBV7-8 with TRBJ2-7, with 10 bases fitting TRBD1. The V segment lost 6 bases and the J segment 3 bases; nucleotides outside the gene matches: 8. CDR1 and CDR2 (germline): SGHVS, FQNEAQ. The CDR3 runs to 15 residues. CDR3 residues: CASRWGQGPSYEQYF. DNA of the CDR3: TGTGCCAGCAGGTGGGGACAGGGGCCTAGCTACGAGCAGTACTTC.

This clonotype was detected many times. The V gene is TRBV20-1, the J gene TRBJ1-2; D uncertain. The V end was cut by 0 bases, the J end by 2 bases, with 10 bases between. Germline V gene sequence: CDR1 DFQATT, CDR2 SNEGSKA (reference sequence). The CDR3 has 14 amino acids. The CDR3 DNA reads as TGCAGTGCTAGAGACCGGGCCGACAACTATGGCTACACCTTC. Its protein product is CSARDRADNYGYTF.

This clonotype was picked up many times. The chain has TRBV12-3 or TRBV12-4 and TRBJ2-5; D may be TRBD1 (6 bases). This CDR3 region has 14 residues. The ends were cut back, 4 bases at V and 2 bases at J, with 11 bases in the middle. The CDR3: CASSSRGGQETQYF. CDR3 in DNA: TGTGCCAGCAGTTCCAGGGGTGGACAAGAGACCCAGTACTTC.

This clonotype was recorded many times. The rearrangement uses TRBV5-1 and TRBJ1-3, with unresolved D. Trimming cost V 2 bases and J 2 bases, with 8 bases left between them. Germline assignment: CDR1 SGHRS and CDR2 YFSETQ. The CDR3 has 14 residues. CDR3 loop: CASSLTTPGNTIYF. CDR3 sequence (DNA): TGCGCCAGCAGCTTAACGACGCCTGGAAACACCATATATTTT.

This clonotype was observed many times. The rearrangement uses TRBV7-2 and TRBJ2-7, with 7 bases lining up with TRBD1. The ends lost 5 bases at V and 2 bases at J; junction bases unmatched: 18. This CDR3 is 18 amino acids long. In germline, CDR1 is SGHTA, CDR2 FQGNSA. The CDR3 bases are TGTGCCAGCAGCCGGGGACAGCCAGCCGCCCTACAGGCCTACGAGCAGTACTTC. Translating it yields CASSRGQPAALQAYEQYF.

A few counts support this clonotype. This rearrangement joins TRBV3-1 to TRBJ1-2, with D perhaps TRBD1 (6 bases). Germline V lookup: CDR1 LGHDT, CDR2 YNNKEL (reference sequence). V lost 1 base and J lost 4, with 16 bases in between. CDR3 length: 16 amino acids. The CDR3 sequence: CASSQVQGGVFYGYTF. As DNA, the CDR3 is TGTGCCAGCAGCCAAGTTCAAGGGGGAGTCTTCTATGGCTACACCTTC.

Of note for this clonotype: With a much larger clone just one base away, this may be a read error. This chain joins TRBV29-1 and TRBJ2-2, with 10 bases identical to TRBD1. This CDR3 is built from 16 residues. Per germline, CDR1 SQVTM and CDR2 ANQGSEA. CDR3 residues: CSVKTGGAGFTGEMFF. The CDR3 nucleotides are TGCAGCGTTAAGACAGGGGGCGCGGGGTTCACCGGGGAGATGTTTTTT.

Note on this clonotype: This CDR3 is missing its conserved last phenylalanine or tryptophan, likely due to a read error. The rearrangement joins TRBV6-1 to TRBJ1-2; tentative D call: TRBD1 (5 bases). V lost 7 bases and J 0 bases, leaving 12 bases between the germline ends. The germline V gene encodes CDR1 MNHNS and CDR2 SASEGT. The CDR3 runs 14 residues. CDR3 loop: CASNKDSPNYGYTV. CDR3 DNA sequence: TGTGCCAGCAATAAAGACAGCCCTAACTATGGCTACACCGTC.

This clonotype turned up a few times. The rearrangement links TRBV12-3 or TRBV12-4 to TRBJ2-7, with D perhaps given as TRBD1 or TRBD2 (7 bases each). V shed 6 bases and J shed 6 bases, with 15 bases lying between them. The CDR3 has 13 amino acids. CDR3 in amino acids: CASSRGGTVEQYF. The CDR3 nucleotides are TGTGCCAGCAGCCGGGGAGGGACAGTCGAGCAGTACTTC.

V usage is TRBV29-1 and J usage is TRBJ2-7; 8 bases line up with TRBD1. Germline V gene sequence: CDR1 SQVTM, CDR2 ANQGSEA. J was trimmed by 5 bases and V by 6 bases; bases with no gene match: 6. The CDR3 covers 12 residues. CDR3 nucleotide sequence: TGCAGCGTCCAAGGACAGGGAGACGAGCAGTACTTC. Translation gives CSVQGQGDEQYF.

The chain couples TRBV5-1 to TRBJ1-6; no reliable D call. The CDR3 extends over 14 amino acids. Per the germline V gene, CDR1 is SGHRS and CDR2 is YFSETQ. Trimming left V 0 bases short and J 7 bases short, with 8 bases between. DNA for the CDR3: TGCGCCAGCAGCTTGGGAGGGCTCAATTCACCCCTCCACTTT. Protein sequence: CASSLGGLNSPLHF. Together with reference TRBV5-1 and TRBJ1-6, the CDR3 gives the full variable domain: KAGVTQTPRYLIKTRGQQVTLSCSPISGHRSVSWYQQTPGQGLQFLFEYFSETQRNKGNFPGRFSGRQFSNSRSEMNVSTLELGDSALYLCASSLGGLNSPLHFGNGTRLTVT.